This entry features one T cell receptor beta chain sequence. Seattle cases were enrolled at active infection and followed longitudinally. Using immunoSEQ multiplex PCR, the repertoire was profiled, and TCRdb retains in-frame clones only, with some absent. The sample carries under 250,000 clones, nearly 95% recorded once. V gave up 1 base and J gave up 1 base, with 13 bases separating them. CDR1 is SEHNR, CDR2 FQNEAQ, per germline (reference sequence). The CDR3 runs to 16 residues. The sample originates from a study of blood T cell repertoires in COVID-19. Study-level information: In each case, the material was cDNA or gDNA derived from T cells, B-cell-depleted T cells, or PBMCs.

V is TRBV7-9 and J is TRBJ1-1; no definite D call. Material: peripheral blood. This clonotype was sampled from a man in his thirties or forties with COVID-19, enrolled during active disease. CDR3 nucleotide sequence: TGTGCCAGCAGCTTAGTTGGTGCAGGCGAGAACACTGAAGCTTTCTTT. It encodes CASSLVGAGENTEAFF.